This TCR beta chain derives from a study of T-cell reconstitution after alpha-beta-depleted transplantation in children. On this clonotype: The antigen is not known.

The germline V gene encodes CDR1 SGHNT and CDR2 YYREEE (reference sequence). V shed 7 bases and J shed 1 base, with 23 bases lying between them. The CDR3 consists of 17 residues. General observations from the study: The study traced high day-60 TCRbeta diversity in some patients to surviving recipient T cells and thymic progenitors.

Preparing the TCRbeta library involved the use of unique molecular identifiers. One entry per CDR3 protein, called by TCRdb with MiXCR from the PCR reads. The data contain about 980,000 distinct CDR3 sequences, less than 30% of them singletons. Sequences were derived from PBMCs, mostly from graft donor cells, sampled 360 days after TCRalphabeta/CD19-depleted stem cell transplant. The chain carries TRBV5-4 and TRBJ1-2, with D possibly being TRBD1 (5 bases). The clonotype originates from a boy younger than two who had a stem cell transplant for SCID, so the T cells may come from the graft donor. The chain's CDR3 is CASAKGPQLGSNYGYTF. CDR3 nucleotides: TGTGCCAGCGCGAAGGGACCACAGTTGGGGAGTAACTATGGCTACACCTTC.